Presented here are 22 T cell receptor beta chains from one specimen sequenced in a study of blood T cell repertoires in COVID-19 (dated by TCRdb to 2019 to 2021). The library relied on the immunoSEQ multiplex PCR assay. Held by TCRdb, this immuneACCESS table contains in-frame sequences only and omits some clones. Under half of the omission traces to an unresolved V gene where checked; the cause of the rest is unknown. This sample is represented by about 180,000 clones; approximately 86% of them were singletons. Clones ranked in the top ten supply around 8.6% of the sample. Sequencing was carried out using peripheral blood. These receptors were taken from a man aged 45 to 65 with active or convalescent COVID-19.

With respect to this clone: This specimen includes other DNA sequences encoding the same CDR3. The chain employs TRBV5-1 and TRBJ1-5, with unresolved D. CDR1 SGHRS and CDR2 YFSETQ come from the germline V gene. CDR3 length equals 14 residues. Trimming stripped 0 bases from V and 2 bases from J, with 6 bases between. CDR3 protein: CASSLAGGNQPQHF. The CDR3 DNA follows: TGCGCCAGCAGCTTGGCCGGGGGCAATCAGCCCCAGCATTTT.

The V and J genes are TRBV7-2 and TRBJ2-3; D gene ambiguous. CDR1 SGHTA and CDR2 FQGNSA come from the germline V gene. The CDR3 covers 13 residues. V was cut by 1 base and J by 4 bases, with 6 bases left in between. The CDR3 protein is CASSLGLSDTQYF. DNA of the CDR3: TGTGCCAGCAGCTTAGGGCTGTCAGATACGCAGTATTTT.

The chain couples TRBV10-3 to TRBJ1-1; TRBD1 matches 8 bases. CDR3 length: 13 amino acids. V trimming: 7 bases; J trimming: 2 bases; junction bases outside the gene matches: 3. Germline V gene data show CDR1 as ENHRY and CDR2 as SYGVKD. CDR3 nucleotides: TGTGCCATCACCGGACAGGGTAACACTGAAGCTTTCTTT. Protein product: CAITGQGNTEAFF.

CDR3 nucleotides: TGTGCCACCAGCGAGATGGCTAGTTCTGCTGGCTACACCTTC. Protein: CATSEMASSAGYTF. The rearrangement uses TRBV15 and TRBJ1-2; the D is unclear. CDR3 length: 14 amino acids. The germline V and J ends were trimmed by 5 bases and 7 bases, with 17 bases remaining between them. Germline values: CDR1 LNHNV, CDR2 YYDKDF (reference sequence).

This clone was recorded a few times. The chain links TRBV18 to TRBJ1-1; D unresolved. Germline V lookup: CDR1 KGHSH, CDR2 LQKENI. The CDR3 runs to 12 residues. V shed 3 bases and J shed 7 bases, with 9 bases lying between them. The chain's CDR3 is CASSPVGGEAFF. In DNA form, the CDR3 reads TGTGCCAGCTCACCGGTAGGCGGTGAAGCTTTCTTT.

The chain employs TRBV28 and TRBJ1-3, with D unclear. Germline CDR1 MDHEN, CDR2 SYDVKM. The V gene lost 7 bases and the J gene lost 4 bases, with 17 bases spanning the gap. The CDR3 loop spans 15 amino acids. CDR3 in amino acids: CASKRELNSGNTIYF. The CDR3 nucleotides read TGTGCCAGCAAGAGGGAGCTAAACTCCGGAAACACCATATATTTT.

This sequence joins TRBV30 and TRBJ2-7; 12 bases fit TRBD2. Germline CDR1 GTSNPN, CDR2 SVGIG (reference sequence). Germline trimming cut 3 bases from V and 2 bases from J; bases unmatched to any gene: 2. This CDR3 has 14 amino acids. Here the CDR3 reads CAWRTSGRAYEQYF. CDR3 DNA sequence: TGTGCCTGGAGGACTAGCGGGAGAGCCTACGAGCAGTACTTC.

This clone was seen a few times. J is TRBJ1-3 and V is TRBV3-1 (or the pseudogene TRBV3-2); unclear D gene. Deletions cut 3 bases from V and 3 bases from J, with 9 bases between. Germline V gene data show CDR1 as LGHDT and CDR2 as YNNKEL (reference sequence). This CDR3 spans 14 amino acids. The CDR3 coding sequence is TGTGCCAGCAGCCAGCCCAGACTTGGAAACACCATATATTTT. Its translation is CASSQPRLGNTIYF.

V gene TRBV28 combines with J gene TRBJ1-3; D remains unclear. V gave up 6 bases and J gave up 2 bases, with 17 bases separating them. The CDR3 sequence is 16 residues long. In germline, CDR1 is MDHEN, CDR2 SYDVKM. The CDR3 nucleotides are TGTGCCAGCAGCCTACTGGGAGGGATCGCTGGAAACACCATATATTTT. Its translation: CASSLLGGIAGNTIYF.

This clone has only a few counts. This chain joins TRBV30 and TRBJ1-4; D uncertain. Germline V gene sequence: CDR1 GTSNPN, CDR2 SVGIG (reference sequence). V was clipped by 5 bases and J by 2 bases, with 6 bases between them. This CDR3 has 12 amino acids. CDR3 loop: CAWGSTNEKLFF. The DNA of the CDR3 is TGTGCCTGGGGTTCGACTAATGAAAAACTGTTTTTT. Supplemented by reference TRBV30 and TRBJ1-4, the full variable domain reads SQTIHQWPATLVQPVGSPLSLECTVEGTSNPNLYWYRQAAGRGLQLLFYSVGIGQISSEVPQNLSASRPQDRQFILSSKKLLLSDSGFYLCAWGSTNEKLFFGSGTQLSVL.

The V and J genes are TRBV6-5 and TRBJ1-5, with D tentatively TRBD1 (5 bases). CDR1 is MNHEY and CDR2 is SVGAGI in the germline V gene. Trimming took off 0 bases at V and 2 bases at J, with 8 bases between the two ends. The CDR3 sequence is 15 residues long. The CDR3 nucleotides read TGTGCCAGCAGTTACTCGCCGGGGGGCAATCAGCCCCAGCATTTT. Translating it yields CASSYSPGGNQPQHF.

This sequence joins TRBV7-2 and TRBJ2-7, with 7 bases that match TRBD1. CDR3 size: 15 residues. The V segment lost 4 bases and the J segment 3 bases; nucleotides outside the gene matches: 9. CDR1 is SGHTA and CDR2 is FQGNSA in the germline V gene. The DNA of the CDR3 is TGTGCCAGCAGCTCCCCGGACAGGTTACGCTACGAGCAGTACTTC. Its translation is CASSSPDRLRYEQYF. Complete variable domain (other parts from reference TRBV7-2 and TRBJ2-7): GAGVSQSPSNKVTEKGKDVELRCDPISGHTALYWYRQSLGQGLEFLIYFQGNSAPDKSGLPSDRFSAERTGGSVSTLTIQRTQQEDSAVYLCASSSPDRLRYEQYFGPGTRLTVT.

V usage is TRBV5-4 and J usage is TRBJ2-3; D gene unclear. Trimming left V 0 bases short and J 2 bases short, with 13 bases between. The germline V gene has CDR1 SGHNT and CDR2 YYREEE (reference sequence). The CDR3 sequence is 16 residues long. The CDR3 reads CASSLDQRSFTDTQYF. The DNA for the CDR3 is TGTGCCAGCAGCTTGGATCAGCGATCCTTCACAGATACGCAGTATTTT.

V is TRBV7-9 and J is TRBJ1-2; D remains ambiguous. CDR3 length: 14 amino acids. V lost 5 bases and J 4 bases, leaving 14 bases between the germline ends. CDR1 and CDR2 (germline): SEHNR, FQNEAQ (reference sequence). CDR3 loop: CASSASTQPYGYTF. The CDR3 bases are TGTGCCAGCAGCGCATCAACACAACCCTATGGCTACACCTTC. The full variable domain, with the rest looked up from reference TRBV7-9 and TRBJ1-2, is DTGVSQNPRHKITKRGQNVTFRCDPISEHNRLYWYRQTLGQGPEFLTYFQNEAQLEKSRLLSDRFSAERPKGSFSTLEIQRTEQGDSAMYLCASSASTQPYGYTFGSGTRLTVV.

V usage is TRBV12-3 or TRBV12-4 and J usage is TRBJ2-3; tentative D call: TRBD1 (6 bases). The CDR3 has 13 residues. The V and J ends lost 4 bases and 5 bases respectively, with 10 bases between them. As DNA, the CDR3 is TGTGCCAGCAGTTCACAGGGTTTAGATACGCAGTATTTT. Amino acid sequence: CASSSQGLDTQYF.

The chain recombines TRBV12-5 with TRBJ1-1; possibly TRBD1 for D (6 bases). Trimming removed 2 bases from V and 4 bases from J, with 8 bases in between. CDR3 length: 13 residues. The germline gives CDR1 LGHNT, CDR2 FRNRAP. In DNA form, the CDR3 reads TGTGCTAGTGGTTTGAGGGGGGGCACTGAAGCTTTCTTT. Protein product: CASGLRGGTEAFF.

The genes are TRBV15 and TRBJ1-1; TRBD1 matches at 9 bases. The V segment lost 2 bases and the J segment 10 bases; nucleotides outside the gene matches: 11. This CDR3 has 15 amino acids. From germline, CDR1 is LNHNV and CDR2 YYDKDF (reference sequence). CDR3 region: CATSRSGQGQLTAFF. The CDR3 nucleotides read TGTGCCACCAGCAGATCGGGACAGGGTCAGCTAACAGCTTTCTTT.

The table lists this clone with a count of one. The chain is built from TRBV12-3 or TRBV12-4 and TRBJ1-5, with a possible D match to TRBD1 (5 bases). Between the trimmed V and J ends, which lost 3 bases and 15 bases, there was a span of 15 bases. This CDR3 is 12 amino acids long. The CDR3 DNA is TGTGCCAGCAGTTTTAGTGGGGAGGGGAGGCATTTT. Its protein is CASSFSGEGRHF.

CDR3: CSASGGETQYF. DNA of the CDR3: TGCAGTGCCAGCGGGGGGGAGACCCAGTACTTC. V and J are TRBV20-1 and TRBJ2-5; 9 nucleotides line up with TRBD2. The germline gives CDR1 DFQATT, CDR2 SNEGSKA (reference sequence). V lost 6 bases, J lost 5 bases, and 1 base stayed unmatched. This CDR3 region has 11 residues.

J is TRBJ1-2 and V is TRBV12-3 or TRBV12-4, with D maybe TRBD1 (5 bases). Trimming stripped 6 bases from V and 2 bases from J, with 10 bases between. The CDR3 is 13 amino acids. The CDR3 bases are TGTGCCAGCAGCCATAACAGGAACTATGGCTACACCTTC. It specifies CASSHNRNYGYTF.

In its sample, this clone was seen a few times. The chain is built from TRBV11-2 and TRBJ1-2; TRBD1 matches 8 bases. V lost 5 bases to trimming and J lost 6 bases; unmatched junction nucleotides: 2. Germline assignment: CDR1 SGHAT and CDR2 FQNNGV. The CDR3 has 12 amino acids. The CDR3 sequence is CASSIQGDGYTF. The CDR3 DNA sequence: TGTGCCAGCAGCATACAGGGGGATGGCTACACCTTC. The whole variable domain, filled in from reference TRBV11-2 and TRBJ1-2, reads EAGVAQSPRYKIIEKRQSVAFWCNPISGHATLYWYQQILGQGPKLLIQFQNNGVVDDSQLPKDRFSAERLKGVDSTLKIQPAKLEDSAVYLCASSIQGDGYTFGSGTRLTVV.

The CDR3 reads CASSPWTGLVDGYTF. The CDR3 DNA follows: TGTGCCAGCTCACCATGGACAGGCCTCGTGGATGGCTACACCTTC. This rearrangement joins TRBV18 to TRBJ1-2; the match to TRBD1 covers 7 bases. V was pared by 2 bases and J by 6 bases, with 9 bases of the junction left unmatched. The CDR3 runs 15 residues. The germline V gene has CDR1 KGHSH and CDR2 LQKENI. The full variable domain, its missing parts supplied by reference TRBV18 and TRBJ1-2, is NAGVMQNPRHLVRRRGQEARLRCSPMKGHSHVYWYRQLPEEGLKFMVYLQKENIIDESGMPKERFSAEFPKEGPSILRIQQVVRGDSAAYFCASSPWTGLVDGYTFGSGTRLTVV.